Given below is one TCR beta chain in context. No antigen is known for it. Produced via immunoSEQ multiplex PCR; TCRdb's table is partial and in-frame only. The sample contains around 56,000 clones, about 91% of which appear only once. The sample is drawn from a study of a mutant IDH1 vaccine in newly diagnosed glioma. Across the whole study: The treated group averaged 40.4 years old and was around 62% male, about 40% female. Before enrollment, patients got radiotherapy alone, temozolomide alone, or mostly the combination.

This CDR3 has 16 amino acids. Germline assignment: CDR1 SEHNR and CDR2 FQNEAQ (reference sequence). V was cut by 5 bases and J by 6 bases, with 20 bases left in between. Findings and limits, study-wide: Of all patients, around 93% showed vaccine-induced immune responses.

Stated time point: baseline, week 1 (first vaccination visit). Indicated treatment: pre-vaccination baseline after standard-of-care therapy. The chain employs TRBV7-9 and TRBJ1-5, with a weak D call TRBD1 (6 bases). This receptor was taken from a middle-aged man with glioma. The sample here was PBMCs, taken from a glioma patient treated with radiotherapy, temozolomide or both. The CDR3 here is CASSLGHGGGGQPQHF. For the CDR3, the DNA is TGTGCCAGCAGCCTAGGCCACGGAGGGGGTGGTCAGCCCCAGCATTTT.